The present T cell receptor (beta chain) was sequenced within a study of blood T cells in healthy people across ages. This clonotype was observed a handful of times. Its target is not known. Primers used in a second PCR of roughly 7 to 11 cycles were a sample-barcoded 5' primer and a J-beta primer mix. The template-switch adaptor was a 5' adaptor with 12 random nucleotides. It tagged each cDNA molecule. TCRdb passed the 5' RACE reads through MiXCR, listing each CDR3 protein once. This sample yields more than 650,000 distinct CDR3 sequences, of which approximately 22% are seen a single time; around a fifth belongs to the top ten. The V gene's germline CDR1 is MGHDK and CDR2 SYGVNS. The length of the CDR3 is 14 residues. V lost 4 bases and J 8 bases, leaving 17 bases between the germline ends. Findings and limits, study-wide: Comparison with aged donors showed that long-lived donors had more naive CD4+ cells and higher diversity. Investigators viewed diversity estimates from one million T cells as underestimates, the study reported. Age showed a roughly linear inverse relationship with TCR beta diversity per million T cells.

The chain has TRBV25-1 and TRBJ1-2, with a possible D match to TRBD1 (6 bases). The sequenced material came from blood. The receptor comes from a man between 65 and 85 years old in good health. CDR3: CASSGQNRAGGYTF. The CDR3 DNA reads TGTGCCAGCAGTGGACAAAACAGGGCGGGGGGCTACACCTTC.